The sequence of this T cell receptor beta chain was determined in a study of T cells in Graves' hyperthyroidism and ophthalmopathy. The source material, RNA transcripts, was used to amplify TCR beta CDR3 regions. The TCR CDR3 first-round RT-PCR relied on the HTBI primer set. Each CDR3 protein is one row after TCRdb ran MiXCR on the multiplex PCR reads. This table holds about 600,000 distinct CDR3 sequences, 14% found once. Uncontrolled infection, other autoimmune disease, pregnancy or lactation led to exclusion. Overall study results and limits: The model forecast ophthalmopathy, anticipating it by a median roughly 6 months before onset.

This clonotype showed up many times. What it binds is unknown. The CDR3 totals 12 residues. V was cut by 5 bases and J by 3 bases, with 8 bases left in between. The genes are TRBV12-3 or TRBV12-4 and TRBJ2-7, with D possibly matching TRBD1 (6 bases). This TCR came from a woman aged 18-35 years with Graves' ophthalmopathy. The sequenced sample was blood. The CDR3 bases are TGTGCCAGCAGTGTAGGGGGCTACGAGCAGTACTTC. This encodes CASSVGGYEQYF.